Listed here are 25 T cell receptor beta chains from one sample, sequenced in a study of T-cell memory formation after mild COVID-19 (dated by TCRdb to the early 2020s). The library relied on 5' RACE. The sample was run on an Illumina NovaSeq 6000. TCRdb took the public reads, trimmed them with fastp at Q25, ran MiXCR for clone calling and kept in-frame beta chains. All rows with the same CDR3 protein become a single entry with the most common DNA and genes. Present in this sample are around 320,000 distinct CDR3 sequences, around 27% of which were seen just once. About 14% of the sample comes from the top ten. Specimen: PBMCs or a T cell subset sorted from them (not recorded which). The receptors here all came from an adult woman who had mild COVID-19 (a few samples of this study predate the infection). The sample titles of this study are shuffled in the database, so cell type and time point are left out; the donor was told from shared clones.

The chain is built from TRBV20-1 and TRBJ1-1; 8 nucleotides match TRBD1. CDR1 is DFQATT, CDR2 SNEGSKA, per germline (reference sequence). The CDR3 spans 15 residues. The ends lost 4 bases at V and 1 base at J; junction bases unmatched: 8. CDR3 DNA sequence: TGCAGTGCTAAGCAGGGGGCTCAGCGGAACACTGAAGCTTTCTTT. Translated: CSAKQGAQRNTEAFF.

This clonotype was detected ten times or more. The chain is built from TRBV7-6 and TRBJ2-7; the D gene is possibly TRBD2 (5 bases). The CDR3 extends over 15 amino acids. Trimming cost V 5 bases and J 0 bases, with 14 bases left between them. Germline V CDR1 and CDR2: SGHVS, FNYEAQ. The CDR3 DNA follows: TGTGCCAGCAGCAAGGATACGGGATTCTCCTACGAGCAGTACTTC. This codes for CASSKDTGFSYEQYF.

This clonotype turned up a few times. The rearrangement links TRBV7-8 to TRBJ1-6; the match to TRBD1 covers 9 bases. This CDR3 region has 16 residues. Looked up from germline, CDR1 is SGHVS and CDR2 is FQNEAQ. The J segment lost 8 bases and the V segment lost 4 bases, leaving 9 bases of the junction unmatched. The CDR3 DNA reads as TGTGCCAGCAGCTGGGAGACAGGGGGGGGGCATTCACCCCTCCACTTT. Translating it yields CASSWETGGGHSPLHF.

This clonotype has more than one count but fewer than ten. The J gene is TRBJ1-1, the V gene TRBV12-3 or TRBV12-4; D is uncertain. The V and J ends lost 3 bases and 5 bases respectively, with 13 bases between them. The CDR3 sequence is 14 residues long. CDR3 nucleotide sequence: TGTGCCAGCAGTTTTCGCGGTAGCGGAACTGAAGCTTTCTTT. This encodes CASSFRGSGTEAFF.

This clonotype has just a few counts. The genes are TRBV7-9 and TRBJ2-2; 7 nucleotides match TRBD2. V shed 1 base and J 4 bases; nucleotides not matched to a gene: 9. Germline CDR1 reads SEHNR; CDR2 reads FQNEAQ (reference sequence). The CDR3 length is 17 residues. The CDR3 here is CASSLVHASGITGELFF. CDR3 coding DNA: TGTGCCAGCAGCTTAGTCCACGCTAGCGGAATCACCGGGGAGCTGTTTTTT. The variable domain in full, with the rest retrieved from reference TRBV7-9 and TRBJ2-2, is DTGVSQNPRHKITKRGQNVTFRCDPISEHNRLYWYRQTLGQGPEFLTYFQNEAQLEKSRLLSDRFSAERPKGSFSTLEIQRTEQGDSAMYLCASSLVHASGITGELFFGEGSRLTVL.

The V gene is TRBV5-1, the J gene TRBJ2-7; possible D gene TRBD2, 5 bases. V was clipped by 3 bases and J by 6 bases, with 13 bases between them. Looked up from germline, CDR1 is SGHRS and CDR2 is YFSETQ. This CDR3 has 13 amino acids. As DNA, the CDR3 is TGCGCCAGCAGCTCCGGAGGCCGGGGCGAGCAGTACTTC. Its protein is CASSSGGRGEQYF. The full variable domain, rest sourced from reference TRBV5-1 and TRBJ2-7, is KAGVTQTPRYLIKTRGQQVTLSCSPISGHRSVSWYQQTPGQGLQFLFEYFSETQRNKGNFPGRFSGRQFSNSRSEMNVSTLELGDSALYLCASSSGGRGEQYFGPGTRLTVT.

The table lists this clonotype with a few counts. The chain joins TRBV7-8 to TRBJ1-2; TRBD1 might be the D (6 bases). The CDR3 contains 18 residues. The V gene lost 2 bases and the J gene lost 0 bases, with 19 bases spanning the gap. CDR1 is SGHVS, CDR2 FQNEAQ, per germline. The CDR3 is CASSLRGRGITTNYGYTF. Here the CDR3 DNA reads TGTGCCAGCAGCTTACGTGGCAGGGGAATTACGACTAACTATGGCTACACCTTC.

CDR3 in amino acids: CASSLKSQRNTEAFF. CDR3 nucleotides: TGTGCCAGCAGTTTAAAGAGCCAGCGAAACACTGAAGCTTTCTTT. This chain joins TRBV12-3 or TRBV12-4 and TRBJ1-1; D unclear. Trimming removed 2 bases at V and 2 bases at J, with 12 bases between. The CDR3 is 15 amino acids.

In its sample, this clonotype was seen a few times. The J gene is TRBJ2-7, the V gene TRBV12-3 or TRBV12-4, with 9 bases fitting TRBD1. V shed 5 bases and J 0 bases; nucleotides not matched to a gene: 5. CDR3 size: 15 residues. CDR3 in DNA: TGTGCCAGCAGTGACCGGGACAGGGCCTCCTACGAGCAGTACTTC. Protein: CASSDRDRASYEQYF.

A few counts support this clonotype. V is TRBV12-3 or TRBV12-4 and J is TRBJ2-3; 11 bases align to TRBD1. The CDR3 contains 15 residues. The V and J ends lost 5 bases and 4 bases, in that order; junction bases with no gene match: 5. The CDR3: CASSPPGQGADTQYF. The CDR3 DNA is TGTGCCAGCAGTCCACCGGGACAGGGGGCAGATACGCAGTATTTT.

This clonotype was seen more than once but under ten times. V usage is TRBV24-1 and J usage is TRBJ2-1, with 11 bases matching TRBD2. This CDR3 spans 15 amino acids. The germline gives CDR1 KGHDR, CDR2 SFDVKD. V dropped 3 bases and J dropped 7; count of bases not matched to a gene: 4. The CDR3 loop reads CATSDVAGGPNEQFF. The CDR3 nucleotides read TGTGCCACCAGTGATGTAGCGGGGGGGCCAAATGAGCAGTTCTTC.

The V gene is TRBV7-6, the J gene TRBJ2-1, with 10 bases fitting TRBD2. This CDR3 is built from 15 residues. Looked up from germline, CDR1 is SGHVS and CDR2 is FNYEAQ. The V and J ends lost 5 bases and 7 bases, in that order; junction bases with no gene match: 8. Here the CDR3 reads CASSLLAGAMNEQFF. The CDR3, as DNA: TGTGCCAGCAGCCTTCTAGCGGGAGCGATGAATGAGCAGTTCTTC. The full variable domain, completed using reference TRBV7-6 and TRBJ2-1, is GAGVSQSPRYKVTKRGQDVALRCDPISGHVSLYWYRQALGQGPEFLTYFNYEAQQDKSGLPNDRFSAERPEGSISTLTIQRTEQRDSAMYRCASSLLAGAMNEQFFGPGTRLTVL.

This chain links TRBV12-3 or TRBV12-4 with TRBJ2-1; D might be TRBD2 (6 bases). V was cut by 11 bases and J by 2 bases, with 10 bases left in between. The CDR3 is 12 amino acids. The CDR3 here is CAVAVTYNEQFF. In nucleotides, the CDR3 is TGTGCCGTAGCGGTCACCTACAATGAGCAGTTCTTC.

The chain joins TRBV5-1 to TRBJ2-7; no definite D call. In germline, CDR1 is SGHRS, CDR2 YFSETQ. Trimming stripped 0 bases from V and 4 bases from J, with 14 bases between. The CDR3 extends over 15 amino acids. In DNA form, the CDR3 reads TGCGCCAGCAGCTTGGGGTCTACTTATGTTTACGAGCAGTACTTC. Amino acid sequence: CASSLGSTYVYEQYF.

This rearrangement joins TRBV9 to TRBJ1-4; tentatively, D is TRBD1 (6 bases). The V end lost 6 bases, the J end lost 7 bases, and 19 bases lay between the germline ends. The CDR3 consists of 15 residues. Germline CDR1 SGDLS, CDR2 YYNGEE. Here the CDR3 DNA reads TGTGCCAGCACACAGGGAACAGGGAGTGGTGAAAAACTGTTTTTT. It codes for CASTQGTGSGEKLFF.

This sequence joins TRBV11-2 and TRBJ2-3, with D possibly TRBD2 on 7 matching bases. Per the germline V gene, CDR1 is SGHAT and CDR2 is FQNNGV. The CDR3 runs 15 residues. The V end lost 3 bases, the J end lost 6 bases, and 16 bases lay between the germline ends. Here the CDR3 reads CASSFEGGAGDTQYF. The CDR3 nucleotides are TGTGCCAGCAGCTTTGAAGGGGGGGCAGGGGATACGCAGTATTTT.

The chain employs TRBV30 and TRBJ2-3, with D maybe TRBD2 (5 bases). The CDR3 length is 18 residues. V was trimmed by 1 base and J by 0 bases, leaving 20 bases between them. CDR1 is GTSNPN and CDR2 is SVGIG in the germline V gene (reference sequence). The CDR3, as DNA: TGTGCCTGGAGTGCCATTTTTCCGGGCGGAGGTAGCACAGATACGCAGTATTTT. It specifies CAWSAIFPGGGSTDTQYF. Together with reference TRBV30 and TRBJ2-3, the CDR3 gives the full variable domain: SQTIHQWPATLVQPVGSPLSLECTVEGTSNPNLYWYRQAAGRGLQLLFYSVGIGQISSEVPQNLSASRPQDRQFILSSKKLLLSDSGFYLCAWSAIFPGGGSTDTQYFGPGTRLTVL.

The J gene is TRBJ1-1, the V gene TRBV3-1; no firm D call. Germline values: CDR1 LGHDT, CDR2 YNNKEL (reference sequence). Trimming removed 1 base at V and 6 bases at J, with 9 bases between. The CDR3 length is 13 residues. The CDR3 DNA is TGTGCCAGCAGCCAAGCGATGGGCGCTGAAGCTTTCTTT. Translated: CASSQAMGAEAFF.

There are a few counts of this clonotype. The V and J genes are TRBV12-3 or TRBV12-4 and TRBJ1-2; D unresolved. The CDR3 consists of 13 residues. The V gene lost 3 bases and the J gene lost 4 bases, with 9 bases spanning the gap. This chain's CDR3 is CASSLPLGYGYTF. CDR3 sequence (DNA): TGTGCCAGCAGTTTGCCCTTGGGCTATGGCTACACCTTC.

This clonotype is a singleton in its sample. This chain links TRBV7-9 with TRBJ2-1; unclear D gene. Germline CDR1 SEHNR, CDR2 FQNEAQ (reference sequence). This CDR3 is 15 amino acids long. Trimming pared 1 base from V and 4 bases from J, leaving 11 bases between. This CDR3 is CASSLGPFGYNEQFF. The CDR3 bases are TGTGCCAGCAGCTTAGGCCCCTTCGGATACAATGAGCAGTTCTTC.

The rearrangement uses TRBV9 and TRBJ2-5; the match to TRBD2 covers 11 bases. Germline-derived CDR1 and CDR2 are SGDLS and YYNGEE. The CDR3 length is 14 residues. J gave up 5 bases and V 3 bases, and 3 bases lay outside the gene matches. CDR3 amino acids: CASSGTSGGETQYF. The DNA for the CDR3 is TGTGCCAGCAGCGGAACTAGCGGGGGTGAGACCCAGTACTTC.

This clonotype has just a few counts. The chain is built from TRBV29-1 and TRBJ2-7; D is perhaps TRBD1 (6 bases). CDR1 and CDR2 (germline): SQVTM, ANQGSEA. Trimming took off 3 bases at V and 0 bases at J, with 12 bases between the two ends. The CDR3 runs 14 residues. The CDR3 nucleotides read TGCAGCGTTGATTTGAGGACAGCCTCCTACGAGCAGTACTTC. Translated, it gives CSVDLRTASYEQYF.

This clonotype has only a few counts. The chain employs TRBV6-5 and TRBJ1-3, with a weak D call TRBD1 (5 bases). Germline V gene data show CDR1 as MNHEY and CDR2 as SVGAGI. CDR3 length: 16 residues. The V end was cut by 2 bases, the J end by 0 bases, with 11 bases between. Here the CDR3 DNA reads TGTGCCAGCAGTTACCAAGGGACGGCCTCTGGAAACACCATATATTTT. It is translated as CASSYQGTASGNTIYF.

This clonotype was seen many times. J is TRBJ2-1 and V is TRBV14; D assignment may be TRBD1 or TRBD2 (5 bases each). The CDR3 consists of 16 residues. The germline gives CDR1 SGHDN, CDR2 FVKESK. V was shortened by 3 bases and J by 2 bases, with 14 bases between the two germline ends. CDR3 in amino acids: CASSHERRGAYNEQFF. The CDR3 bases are TGTGCCAGCAGCCATGAACGTCGGGGCGCCTACAATGAGCAGTTCTTC.

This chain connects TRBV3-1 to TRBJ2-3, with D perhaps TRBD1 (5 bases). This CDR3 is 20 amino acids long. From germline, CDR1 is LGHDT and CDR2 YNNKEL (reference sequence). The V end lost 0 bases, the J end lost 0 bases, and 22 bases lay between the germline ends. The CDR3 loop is CASSQESVGEGPFSTDTQYF. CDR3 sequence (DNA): TGTGCCAGCAGCCAAGAATCGGTAGGGGAAGGTCCCTTTAGCACAGATACGCAGTATTTT.